Listed below are T cell receptor beta chains from one sample, sequenced in a study of blood T cell repertoires in COVID-19. TCRdb keeps only in-frame clones here, not all; method: immunoSEQ multiplex PCR. The sample holds about 73,000 clones; approximately 83% are singletons and the top ten take 2.5% to 3%. The sample consisted of peripheral blood. The receptor set was obtained from a man at least 80 years old with active or convalescent COVID-19. Each CDR3 is given with its conserved first and last residue. The order of the fields is D gene, J gene, clone size, CDR3 length, V gene, CDR3 protein, CDR3 DNA. D genes are given only for firm matches. A clone size is listed for some rows: how often the clone was seen (once, few, many), or a class if it is expanded.

D: .; J: TRBJ2-2; size: .; length: 13; V: TRBV19; CDR3: CASSVTGTGELFF; DNA: TGTGCCAGTAGTGTGACAGGCACCGGGGAGCTGTTTTTT
D: .; J: TRBJ2-5; size: .; length: 14; V: TRBV7-9; CDR3: CASSFLAIEETQYF; DNA: TGTGCCAGCAGCTTTCTAGCGATTGAAGAGACCCAGTACTTC
D: .; J: TRBJ2-3; size: .; length: 13; V: TRBV19; CDR3: CASSRGAGDTQYF; DNA: TGTGCCAGTAGCAGGGGGGCAGGAGATACGCAGTATTTT
D: .; J: TRBJ1-3; size: .; length: 13; V: TRBV27; CDR3: CASSFSSGNTIYF; DNA: TGTGCCAGCAGTTTCAGTTCTGGAAACACCATATATTTT
D: .; J: TRBJ2-4; size: few; length: 14; V: TRBV28; CDR3: CASSFRAGAVIQYF; DNA: TGTGCCAGCAGTTTTCGGGCGGGGGCGGTCATTCAGTACTTC
D: .; J: TRBJ1-1; size: .; length: 13; V: TRBV11-2; CDR3: CASSLVQDTEAFF; DNA: TGTGCCAGCAGCTTAGTTCAGGACACTGAAGCTTTCTTT
D: .; J: TRBJ1-4; size: once; length: 14; V: TRBV15; CDR3: CATSRDRTNEKLFF; DNA: TGTGCCACCAGCAGAGATCGCACAAATGAAAAACTGTTTTTT
D: .; J: TRBJ1-1; size: .; length: 14; V: TRBV6-5; CDR3: CASRETGLWTEAFF; DNA: TGTGCCAGCAGGGAGACAGGTCTCTGGACTGAAGCTTTCTTT
D: .; J: TRBJ1-5; size: .; length: 14; V: TRBV7-2; CDR3: CASSLQYSNQPQHF; DNA: TGTGCCAGCAGCTTACAGTATAGCAATCAGCCCCAGCATTTT
D: .; J: TRBJ2-5; size: .; length: 16; V: TRBV5-6; CDR3: CASSSLTEASIETQYF; DNA: TGTGCCAGCAGCTCCCTCACCGAGGCTAGTATAGAGACCCAGTACTTC